Below, 18 T cell receptor beta chains from the same sample are listed, as sequenced in a study of cytomegalovirus exposure and HLA in healthy donors (dated by TCRdb to 2016 to 2017). Libraries were made using the immunoSEQ multiplex PCR assay. For the multiplex PCR, a mixture combining 60 forward primers for TCR Vbeta segments and 13 reverse primers for TCR Jbeta segments was used. TCRdb took this table from immuneACCESS and kept in-frame rearrangements with V and J called. Such tables lack part of the clones; where checked against another copy, unresolved V genes explain under half of the gap, and the rest is unexplained. The sample yields 95,000 to 150,000 clones; 76% were counted once. The top ten hold around 2.1% of the sample. Sequencing was performed on PBMCs. These receptors came from a man in his fifties in good health and CMV-seronegative.

The chain recombines TRBV6-6 with TRBJ2-1; 12 nucleotides align to TRBD1. The V and J ends lost 6 bases and 8 bases, in that order; junction bases with no gene match: 11. There are 16 residues in the CDR3. The V gene's germline CDR1 is MNHNY and CDR2 SVGAGI (reference sequence). The CDR3 protein is CASSVPGQGAWDEQFF. The CDR3 region has the DNA TGTGCCAGCAGCGTCCCGGGACAGGGGGCTTGGGATGAGCAGTTCTTC.

The rearrangement joins TRBV5-4 to TRBJ2-1, with 9 positions matching TRBD2. The V and J ends lost 3 bases and 8 bases, in that order; junction bases with no gene match: 9. CDR1 SGHNT and CDR2 YYREEE come from the germline V gene (reference sequence). The CDR3 is 15 residues long. The CDR3 nucleotides read TGTGCCAGCAGCTCCCCTGCGGGGGGGCCGCATGAGCAGTTCTTC. It yields the protein CASSSPAGGPHEQFF.

V and J are TRBV27 and TRBJ2-3, with TRBD1 identical over 8 bases. With 7 bases clipped from V and 2 bases from J, the junction kept 2 bases outside the gene matches. CDR1 and CDR2 (germline): MNHEY, SMNVEV (reference sequence). The CDR3 sequence is 13 residues long. The CDR3 region has the DNA TGTGCCAGCACGGGACAGGTCACAGATACGCAGTATTTT. As protein: CASTGQVTDTQYF.

V is TRBV11-2 and J is TRBJ1-3; no definite D call. Trimming pared 5 bases from V and 0 bases from J, leaving 17 bases between. Germline V gives CDR1 SGHAT, CDR2 FQNNGV. The CDR3 has 17 amino acids. DNA for the CDR3: TGTGCCAGCAGCCAACCTACTGACTCCTACTCTGGAAACACCATATATTTT. Protein: CASSQPTDSYSGNTIYF.

There are a few counts of this clone. The chain combines TRBV6-1 with TRBJ1-2, with a weak D call TRBD1 (5 bases). The CDR3 loop spans 13 amino acids. Germline CDR1 and CDR2: MNHNS and SASEGT. V lost 4 bases and J 5 bases, leaving 11 bases between the germline ends. The CDR3 region is CASSGVTAYGYTF. As DNA, the CDR3 is TGTGCCAGCAGTGGTGTGACAGCTTATGGCTACACCTTC.

The chain links TRBV11-2 to TRBJ2-3; perhaps TRBD2 as D (5 bases). The germline V gene has CDR1 SGHAT and CDR2 FQNNGV. This CDR3 spans 12 amino acids. V lost 2 bases and J lost 6, with 6 bases in between. The DNA for the CDR3 is TGTGCCAGCAGCTTATCGGGGGATACGCAGTATTTT. Its translation: CASSLSGDTQYF.

Concerning this clone itself: The DNA is left out, because the CDR3 cannot be placed on it with certainty; the CDR3 is given as TCRdb lists it. The gene calls are TRBV21-1 and TRBJ2-7; the table gives TRBD2 as D, unverified against the DNA. TRBV21-1 corresponds to a pseudogene. With termini counted, the CDR3 has 17 amino acids. CDR3: CASSPRVAGGSSYEQYF.

The chain links TRBV10-3 to TRBJ2-7; the D gene is possibly TRBD2 (5 bases). This CDR3 spans 14 amino acids. Trimming took 10 bases from V and 2 from J, leaving 18 bases between them. Germline values: CDR1 ENHRY, CDR2 SYGVKD. The CDR3 DNA reads TGTGCCACCGCGGGCCCCCAGGCACCCTACGAGCAGTACTTC. It codes for CATAGPQAPYEQYF.

The chain joins TRBV29-1 to TRBJ2-1; D is ambiguous. Germline CDR1 and CDR2: SQVTM and ANQGSEA. This CDR3 is built from 11 residues. Deletions cut 0 bases from V and 8 bases from J, with 5 bases between. DNA for the CDR3: TGCAGCGTTGAAGATCTCCATGAGCAGTTCTTC. Translated, it gives CSVEDLHEQFF.

The chain couples TRBV28 to TRBJ1-4; TRBD1 matches 8 bases. V shed 8 bases and J 6 bases; nucleotides not matched to a gene: 11. The germline V gene has CDR1 MDHEN and CDR2 SYDVKM. The CDR3 covers 15 residues. In nucleotides, the CDR3 is TGTGCCAGCCGAAAATCCGGGACAGGCGATGAAAAACTGTTTTTT. This encodes CASRKSGTGDEKLFF.

The rearrangement uses TRBV6-1 and TRBJ2-3; 7 nucleotides agree with TRBD1. CDR1 and CDR2 (germline): MNHNS, SASEGT. The junction had 3 bases not matched to a gene; V was cut back by 1 base and J by 2 bases. The CDR3 has 15 residues. The chain's CDR3 is CASSEEGQTTDTQYF. CDR3 nucleotides: TGTGCCAGCAGTGAAGAGGGACAGACCACAGATACGCAGTATTTT.

The rearrangement uses TRBV10-3 and TRBJ1-2; 12 bases agree with TRBD1. From germline, CDR1 is ENHRY and CDR2 SYGVKD. This CDR3 region has 14 residues. Trimming cost V 1 base and J 10 bases; bases outside gene matches: 4. CDR3: CAISELGTGGSYTF. Written as DNA, the CDR3 is TGTGCCATCAGTGAGTTGGGGACAGGGGGCTCCTACACCTTC.

This chain joins TRBV2 and TRBJ2-7; a weak D match, TRBD2 (5 bases). Per the germline V gene, CDR1 is SNHLY and CDR2 is FYNNEI. The CDR3 sequence is 12 residues long. The CDR3 protein is CASSIQYGLWTV. In nucleotides, the CDR3 is TGTGCCAGCAGTATTCAGTACGGACTGTGGACCGTC.

This clone was counted only a few times. The chain employs TRBV9 and TRBJ2-5, with 12 positions matching TRBD1. The V and J ends lost 4 bases and 5 bases, in that order; junction bases with no gene match: 3. Germline CDR1 SGDLS, CDR2 YYNGEE. This CDR3 is 14 amino acids long. This CDR3 reads CASSLGQGAETQYF. The CDR3 DNA sequence: TGTGCCAGCAGCCTGGGACAGGGGGCGGAGACCCAGTACTTC.

V and J are TRBV7-2 and TRBJ2-5; TRBD2 aligns across 8 bases. Germline-derived CDR1 and CDR2 are SGHTA and FQGNSA. The junction had 8 bases not matched to a gene; V was cut back by 6 bases and J by 2 bases. The CDR3 runs 15 residues. The chain's CDR3 is CASSPKAGAQETQYF. The CDR3 coding sequence is TGTGCCAGCAGTCCTAAAGCGGGGGCACAAGAGACCCAGTACTTC.

The chain joins TRBV9 to TRBJ2-3; 7 nucleotides align to TRBD2. Trimming removed 0 bases from V and 0 bases from J; junction bases left unmatched: 7. CDR3 size: 17 residues. Germline V gives CDR1 SGDLS, CDR2 YYNGEE. CDR3 sequence: CASSVGSGAGSTDTQYF. As DNA, the CDR3 is TGTGCCAGCAGCGTAGGTTCCGGAGCGGGGAGCACAGATACGCAGTATTTT.

The J gene is TRBJ1-2, the V gene TRBV7-8, with D unresolved. Trimming stripped 1 base from V and 4 bases from J, with 13 bases between. The germline gives CDR1 SGHVS, CDR2 FQNEAQ. This CDR3 has 15 residues. CDR3 nucleotides: TGTGCCAGCAGCTTAGGAATGAGCTCTGCCTATGGCTACACCTTC. It translates to CASSLGMSSAYGYTF.

The rearrangement uses TRBV7-2 and TRBJ2-3; 10 bases fit TRBD2. The V gene end was trimmed by 4 bases and the J gene end by 8 bases; junction bases not matched to a gene: 12. Germline CDR1 reads SGHTA; CDR2 reads FQGNSA. This CDR3 region has 16 residues. As DNA, the CDR3 is TGTGCCAGCAGCTCCCGCCTAGCGGGGGCCCATACTACGCAGTATTTT. Its protein product is CASSSRLAGAHTTQYF.